Each of the 8 T cell receptor beta chains below was sequenced from the same sample in a study of CD8+ T cells in alopecia areata. Following extraction, RNA underwent reverse transcription to cDNA, which served as the sequencing template. TCRdb keeps only in-frame clones here, not all; method: immunoSEQ multiplex PCR. The sample lists around 290,000 clones, 55% to 70% occurring once. Treatment here: oral pan-JAK inhibitor, 5-10 mg twice daily. Specimen: CD4+ T cells sorted from blood, collected at week 24, from a patient treated with tofacitinib. The source of these receptors is a human donor with alopecia areata.

This clone has a handful of counts. The rearrangement uses TRBV2 and TRBJ2-1; the match to TRBD2 covers 9 bases. Trimming at V came to 3 bases and at J to 3 bases, leaving 3 bases not matched to a gene. This CDR3 is 15 amino acids long. Germline V gives CDR1 SNHLY, CDR2 FYNNEI. The CDR3 spells CASSDPSGVYNEQFF. CDR3 sequence (DNA): TGTGCCAGCAGTGACCCTAGCGGGGTCTACAATGAGCAGTTCTTC.

The chain carries TRBV9 and TRBJ1-1; no firm D call. The CDR3 contains 18 residues. CDR1 is SGDLS, CDR2 YYNGEE, per germline. The V end lost 0 bases, the J end lost 4 bases, and 22 bases lay between the germline ends. The CDR3 loop is CASSVVSDRRSGSTEAFF. The DNA for the CDR3 is TGTGCCAGCAGCGTAGTCTCGGACCGGCGGAGTGGGAGCACTGAAGCTTTCTTT.

This CDR3 reads CASSRKQGRNEQFF. The CDR3 DNA follows: TGTGCCAGCAGCAGAAAGCAGGGGAGGAATGAGCAGTTCTTC. V is TRBV5-4 and J is TRBJ2-1; D possibly matches TRBD1 or TRBD2 (6 bases each). The germline V gene has CDR1 SGHNT and CDR2 YYREEE (reference sequence). There are 14 residues in the CDR3. Trimming pared 4 bases from V and 7 bases from J, leaving 15 bases between.

This clone was seen a handful of times. V gene TRBV4-2 combines with J gene TRBJ2-2; D possibly matches TRBD1 or TRBD2 (5 bases each). Germline values: CDR1 LGHNA, CDR2 YNFKEQ. The CDR3 consists of 15 residues. V shed 8 bases and J shed 4 bases, with 17 bases lying between them. DNA of the CDR3: TGTGCCAGCTTTGGGGGTCAGGTTAGCACCGGGGAGCTGTTTTTT. Its protein is CASFGGQVSTGELFF.

The chain employs TRBV7-9 and TRBJ2-7; 8 bases agree with TRBD2. Germline trimming cut 3 bases from V and 6 bases from J; bases unmatched to any gene: 10. Germline CDR1 is SEHNR and CDR2 is FQNEAQ (reference sequence). The CDR3 consists of 15 residues. The CDR3 protein is CASSFSGTRESEQYF. CDR3 DNA sequence: TGTGCCAGCAGCTTTTCCGGGACTAGAGAATCCGAGCAGTACTTC. Supplemented by reference TRBV7-9 and TRBJ2-7, the full variable domain reads DTGVSQNPRHKITKRGQNVTFRCDPISEHNRLYWYRQTLGQGPEFLTYFQNEAQLEKSRLLSDRFSAERPKGSFSTLEIQRTEQGDSAMYLCASSFSGTRESEQYFGPGTRLTVT.

The sample holds one count of this clone. The chain couples TRBV6-6 to TRBJ2-1; the match to TRBD2 covers 9 bases. The CDR3 totals 16 residues. V gave up 6 bases and J gave up 3 bases; unmatched junction bases: 9. CDR1 is MNHNY and CDR2 is SVGAGI in the germline V gene (reference sequence). In DNA, the CDR3 is TGTGCCAGCAGCCCGGGCGGAGCGGGGGGCTACAATGAGCAGTTCTTC. Translation gives CASSPGGAGGYNEQFF.

This clone was seen a few times. The V gene is TRBV29-1, the J gene TRBJ1-1, with a tentative D call TRBD1 (6 bases). Per the germline V gene, CDR1 is SQVTM and CDR2 is ANQGSEA. The CDR3 runs to 13 residues. V was pared by 0 bases and J by 10 bases, with 15 bases between. The DNA of the CDR3 is TGCAGCGTTGAAGATCGTGGGGGGCTGGGAGCTTTCTTT. It encodes CSVEDRGGLGAFF.

This clone has more than one count but fewer than ten. J is TRBJ2-1 and V is TRBV29-1; TRBD2 matches 10 bases. V dropped 2 bases and J dropped 6; count of bases not matched to a gene: 7. Germline V gene data show CDR1 as SQVTM and CDR2 as ANQGSEA. This CDR3 comprises 15 residues. The CDR3 protein is CSVETAGGRSNEQFF. The CDR3 DNA is TGCAGCGTTGAAACAGCGGGGGGGCGGTCCAATGAGCAGTTCTTC.